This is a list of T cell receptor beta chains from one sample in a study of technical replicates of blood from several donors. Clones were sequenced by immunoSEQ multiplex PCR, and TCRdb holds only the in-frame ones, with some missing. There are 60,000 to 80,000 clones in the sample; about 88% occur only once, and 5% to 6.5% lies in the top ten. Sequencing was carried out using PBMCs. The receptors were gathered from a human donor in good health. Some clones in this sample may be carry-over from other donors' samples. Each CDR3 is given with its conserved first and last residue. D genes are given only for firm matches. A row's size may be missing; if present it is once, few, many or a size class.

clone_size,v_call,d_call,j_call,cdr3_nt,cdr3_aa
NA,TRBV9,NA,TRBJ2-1,TGTGCCAGCAGCCGGGGGAGCTCCTACAATGAGCAGTTCTTC,CASSRGSSYNEQFF
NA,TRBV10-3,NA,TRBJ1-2,TGTGCCATCAGTGATAGAGATAGTGGCTATGGCTACACCTTC,CAISDRDSGYGYTF
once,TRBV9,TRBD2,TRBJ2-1,TGTGCCAGCAGCTCACTAGCCCTACTAGCGGAACCTTACAATGAGCAGTTCTTC,CASSSLALLAEPYNEQFF
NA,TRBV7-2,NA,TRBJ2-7,TGTGCCAGCAGCTTACGACAGGCCCGCAACCACCTCTACGAGCAGTACTTC,CASSLRQARNHLYEQYF
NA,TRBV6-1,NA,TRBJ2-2,TGTGCCAGCGAAAGCCCAACCGGGGAGCTGTTTTTT,CASESPTGELFF
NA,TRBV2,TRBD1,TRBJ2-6,TGTACTGGGACAGGGGCCTCTGGGGCCAACGTCCTGACTTTC,CTGTGASGANVLTF
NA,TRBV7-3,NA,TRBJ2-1,TGTGCCAGCAGCGTCGGACAGAACAATGAGCAGTTCTTC,CASSVGQNNEQFF
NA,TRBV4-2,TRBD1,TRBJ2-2,TGTGCCAGCAGCCAAGAGGGGACAGGCGTCCCCGGGGAGCTGTTTTTT,CASSQEGTGVPGELFF
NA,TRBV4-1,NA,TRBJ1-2,TGCGCCAGCAGCCATAGGACAGAAGATGGCTACACCTTC,CASSHRTEDGYTF
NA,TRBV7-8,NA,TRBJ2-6,TGTGCCAGCAGCTTAGACAGGATCTCTGGGGCCAACGTCCTGACTTTC,CASSLDRISGANVLTF
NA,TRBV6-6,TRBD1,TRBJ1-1,TGTGCCAGCAGTTCCACAGGGGGGAACACTGAAGCTTTCTTT,CASSSTGGNTEAFF
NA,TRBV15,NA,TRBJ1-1,TGTGCCACCAGCAGAGGGGGCCTGAACACTGAAGCTTTCTTT,CATSRGGLNTEAFF
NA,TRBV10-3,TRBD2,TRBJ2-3,TGTGCCATCAATCCGACTAGCGGGCGGACAGATACGCAGTATTTT,CAINPTSGRTDTQYF
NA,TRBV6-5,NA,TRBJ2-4,TGTGCCAGCAGTTACTCGTCCACCGGGACACTCATTCAGTACTTC,CASSYSSTGTLIQYF
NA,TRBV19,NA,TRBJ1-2,TGTGCCAGTAGTATAGCTTCGCAGGGCGGTGGCTACACCTTC,CASSIASQGGGYTF
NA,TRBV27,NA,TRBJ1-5,TGTGCCAGCAGTTTACGAGCGGGTTTCAATCAGCCCCAGCATTTT,CASSLRAGFNQPQHF
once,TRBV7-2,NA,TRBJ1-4,TGTGCCAGCAGCTTAGGGCAGACAGGCACCAATGAAAAACTGTTTTTT,CASSLGQTGTNEKLFF
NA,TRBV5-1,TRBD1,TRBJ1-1,TGCGCCAGCAGCGAAGGACAGGGGCTGAGCACTGAAGCTTTCTTT,CASSEGQGLSTEAFF
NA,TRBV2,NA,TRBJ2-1,TGTGCCAGCAGTGGACAGACCCCTTACAATGAGCAGTTCTTC,CASSGQTPYNEQFF
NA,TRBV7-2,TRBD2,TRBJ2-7,TGTGCCAGCAGCTCCGCAGCGGATAGCGGGGACTACGAGCAGTACTTC,CASSSAADSGDYEQYF
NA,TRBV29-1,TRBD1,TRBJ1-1,TGCAGCGCTGAGGGTACAGGGGGCCACATTGAAGCTTTCTTT,CSAEGTGGHIEAFF
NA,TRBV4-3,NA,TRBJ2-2,TGCGCCAGCAGCCAAGTGGGGGCGGGAGAGGCCGGGGAGCTGTTTTTT,CASSQVGAGEAGELFF
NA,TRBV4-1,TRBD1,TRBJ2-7,TGCGCCAGCAGCCAAACCGGGACAGGGAGACGGGAGCAGTACTTC,CASSQTGTGRREQYF
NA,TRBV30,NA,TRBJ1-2,TGTGCCTGGAGTAGTGGGCTTTTCGGCTACACCTTC,CAWSSGLFGYTF
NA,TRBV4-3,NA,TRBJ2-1,TGCGCCAGCAGCCAACAGAGGTACTACAATGAGCAGTTCTTC,CASSQQRYYNEQFF
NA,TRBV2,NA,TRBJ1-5,TGTGCCAGCACCCGAGGCAGGGACAATCAGCCCCAGCATTTT,CASTRGRDNQPQHF
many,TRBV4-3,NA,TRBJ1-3,TGCGCCAGCAGCCAAGATCGCTCTGCGTCTGGAAACACCATATATTTT,CASSQDRSASGNTIYF
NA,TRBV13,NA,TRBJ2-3,TGTGCCAGCAGCTTAGTGGGACCGAGGGGGGATACGCAGTATTTT,CASSLVGPRGDTQYF
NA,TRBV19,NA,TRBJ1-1,TGTGCCAGTAGTATACAGGTTCAAGCTTTCTTT,CASSIQVQAFF
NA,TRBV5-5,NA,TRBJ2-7,TGTGCCAGCAGCTTGTTGAGGGTTACCTACGAGCAGTACTTC,CASSLLRVTYEQYF
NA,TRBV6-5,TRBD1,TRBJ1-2,TGTGCCAGCAGCGCCAGACAGGGGGTCGGCTACACCTTC,CASSARQGVGYTF
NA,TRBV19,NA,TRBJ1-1,TGTGCCAGTAGTATAGCAATCGGGACAACGAACACTGAAGCTTTCTTT,CASSIAIGTTNTEAFF
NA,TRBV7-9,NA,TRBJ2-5,TGTGCCAGCAACTCGCAAGAGACCCAGTACTTC,CASNSQETQYF
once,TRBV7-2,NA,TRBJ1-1,TGTGCCAGCAGCTTAGACGACCGCGGGCACACTGAAGCTTTCTTT,CASSLDDRGHTEAFF
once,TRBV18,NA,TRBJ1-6,TGTGCCAGCTCACCGGGCTCCGGCGGGAATTCACCCCTCCACTTT,CASSPGSGGNSPLHF